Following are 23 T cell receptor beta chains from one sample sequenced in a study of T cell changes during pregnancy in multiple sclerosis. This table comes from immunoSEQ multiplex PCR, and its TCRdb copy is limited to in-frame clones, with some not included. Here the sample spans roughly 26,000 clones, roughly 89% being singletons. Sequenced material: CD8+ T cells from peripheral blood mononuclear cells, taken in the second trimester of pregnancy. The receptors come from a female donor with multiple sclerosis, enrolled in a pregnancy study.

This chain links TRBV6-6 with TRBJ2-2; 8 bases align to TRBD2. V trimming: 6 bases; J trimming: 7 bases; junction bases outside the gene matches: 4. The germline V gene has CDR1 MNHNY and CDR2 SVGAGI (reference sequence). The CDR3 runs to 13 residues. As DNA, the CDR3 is TGTGCCAGCAGGCGGGAGGTAAACGGGGAGCTGTTTTTT. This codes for CASRREVNGELFF.

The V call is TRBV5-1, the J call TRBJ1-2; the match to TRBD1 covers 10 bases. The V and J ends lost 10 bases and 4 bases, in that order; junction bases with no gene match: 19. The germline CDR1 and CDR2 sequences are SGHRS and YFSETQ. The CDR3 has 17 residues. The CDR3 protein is CAPPVSGQGFRVYGYTF. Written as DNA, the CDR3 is TGCGCCCCCCCAGTATCGGGACAGGGGTTCCGGGTCTATGGCTACACCTTC. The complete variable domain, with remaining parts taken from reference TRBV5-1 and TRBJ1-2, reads KAGVTQTPRYLIKTRGQQVTLSCSPISGHRSVSWYQQTPGQGLQFLFEYFSETQRNKGNFPGRFSGRQFSNSRSEMNVSTLELGDSALYLCAPPVSGQGFRVYGYTFGSGTRLTVV.

The CDR3 DNA is TGTGCCTGGAGTCCCGGGACAGGGATCACAGATACGCAGTATTTT. This sequence encodes CAWSPGTGITDTQYF. This sequence joins TRBV30 and TRBJ2-3, with TRBD1 matching over 9 bases. The CDR3 loop spans 15 amino acids. Germline CDR1 reads GTSNPN; CDR2 reads SVGIG (reference sequence). Trimming cost V 2 bases and J 2 bases; bases outside gene matches: 5.

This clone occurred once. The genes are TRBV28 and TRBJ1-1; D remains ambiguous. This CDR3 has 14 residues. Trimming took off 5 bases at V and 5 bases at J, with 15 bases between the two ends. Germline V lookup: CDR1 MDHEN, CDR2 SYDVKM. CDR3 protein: CASSRGTFWTEAFF. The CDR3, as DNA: TGTGCCAGCAGTCGAGGAACGTTCTGGACTGAAGCTTTCTTT.

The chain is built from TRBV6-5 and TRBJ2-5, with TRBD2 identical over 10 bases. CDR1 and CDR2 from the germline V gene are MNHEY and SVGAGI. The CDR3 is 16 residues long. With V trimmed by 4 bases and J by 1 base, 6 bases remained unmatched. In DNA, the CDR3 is TGTGCCAGCAGTTGGCGGCCTAGCGGGAGCCAAGAGACCCAGTACTTC. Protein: CASSWRPSGSQETQYF.

CDR3 sequence reads: CASLQGDTDTQYF. The CDR3 DNA reads as TGCGCCAGCCTTCAGGGCGACACAGATACGCAGTATTTT. V gene TRBV10-2 combines with J gene TRBJ2-3; a possible D gene is TRBD1 (5 bases). The germline CDR1 and CDR2 sequences are WSHSY and SAAADI. The CDR3 consists of 13 residues. The V gene lost 8 bases and the J gene lost 2 bases, with 11 bases spanning the gap.

In DNA, the CDR3 is TGTGCCAGCAGTACGATTCCAGGGGGCGCGGGAAACACTGAAGCTTTCTTT. Translation: CASSTIPGGAGNTEAFF. The chain links TRBV25-1 to TRBJ1-1, with 8 bases that match TRBD1. V was pared by 5 bases and J by 2 bases, with 13 bases of the junction left unmatched. The germline gives CDR1 MGHDK, CDR2 SYGVNS. This CDR3 contains 17 residues.

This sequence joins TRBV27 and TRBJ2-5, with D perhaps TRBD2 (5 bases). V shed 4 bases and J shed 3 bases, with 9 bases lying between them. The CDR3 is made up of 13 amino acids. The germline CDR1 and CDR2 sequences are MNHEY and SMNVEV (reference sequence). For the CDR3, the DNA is TGTGCCAGCAGTTCCCCCGGGGAAGAGACCCAGTACTTC. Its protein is CASSSPGEETQYF.

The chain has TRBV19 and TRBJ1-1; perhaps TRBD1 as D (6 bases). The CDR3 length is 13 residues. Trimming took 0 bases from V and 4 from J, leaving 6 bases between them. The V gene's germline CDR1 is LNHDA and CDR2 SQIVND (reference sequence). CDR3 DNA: TGTGCCAGTAGTATAGACAGGGGCACTGAAGCTTTCTTT. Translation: CASSIDRGTEAFF.

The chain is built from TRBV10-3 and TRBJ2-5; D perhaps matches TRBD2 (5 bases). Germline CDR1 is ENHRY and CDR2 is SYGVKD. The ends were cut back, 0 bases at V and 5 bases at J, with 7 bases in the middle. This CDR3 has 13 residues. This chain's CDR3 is CAISESGSETQYF. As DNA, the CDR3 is TGTGCCATCAGTGAGTCTGGGAGCGAGACCCAGTACTTC.

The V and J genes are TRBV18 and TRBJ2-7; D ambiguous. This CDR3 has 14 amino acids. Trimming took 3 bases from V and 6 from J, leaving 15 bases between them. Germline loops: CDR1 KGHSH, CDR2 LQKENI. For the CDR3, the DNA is TGTGCCAGCTCACCGGCAACACCACCCACCGAGCAGTACTTC. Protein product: CASSPATPPTEQYF.

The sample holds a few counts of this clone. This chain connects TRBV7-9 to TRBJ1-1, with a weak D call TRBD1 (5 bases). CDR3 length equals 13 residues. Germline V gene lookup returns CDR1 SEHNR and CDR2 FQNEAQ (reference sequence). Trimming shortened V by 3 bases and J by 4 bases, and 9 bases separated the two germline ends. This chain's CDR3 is CASSFGGTTEAFF. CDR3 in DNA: TGTGCCAGCAGCTTCGGGGGGACCACTGAAGCTTTCTTT.

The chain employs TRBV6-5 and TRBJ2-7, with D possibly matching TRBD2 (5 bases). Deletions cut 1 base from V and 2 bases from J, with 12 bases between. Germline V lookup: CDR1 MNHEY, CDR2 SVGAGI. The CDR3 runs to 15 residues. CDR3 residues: CASSYFTPAAYEQYF. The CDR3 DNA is TGTGCCAGCAGTTACTTTACTCCAGCGGCCTACGAGCAGTACTTC.

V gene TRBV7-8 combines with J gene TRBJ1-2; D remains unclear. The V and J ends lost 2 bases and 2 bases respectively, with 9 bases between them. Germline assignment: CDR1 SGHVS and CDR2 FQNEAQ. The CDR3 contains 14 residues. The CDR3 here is CASSLNAVNYGYTF. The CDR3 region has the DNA TGTGCCAGCAGCTTAAATGCAGTGAACTATGGCTACACCTTC.

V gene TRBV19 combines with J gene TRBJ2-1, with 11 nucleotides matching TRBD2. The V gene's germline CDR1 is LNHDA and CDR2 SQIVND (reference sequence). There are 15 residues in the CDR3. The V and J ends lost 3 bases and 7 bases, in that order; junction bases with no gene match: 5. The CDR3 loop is CASSIILAGVNEQFF. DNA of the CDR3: TGTGCCAGTAGTATTATACTAGCGGGAGTTAATGAGCAGTTCTTC.

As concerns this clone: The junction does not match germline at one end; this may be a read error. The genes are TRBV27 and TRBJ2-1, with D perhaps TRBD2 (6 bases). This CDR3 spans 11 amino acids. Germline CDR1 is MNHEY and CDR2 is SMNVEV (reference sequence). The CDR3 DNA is TGTGCCAGCAGATCTGGGAGGTTTTGGGTCTTC. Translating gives CASRSGRFWVF.

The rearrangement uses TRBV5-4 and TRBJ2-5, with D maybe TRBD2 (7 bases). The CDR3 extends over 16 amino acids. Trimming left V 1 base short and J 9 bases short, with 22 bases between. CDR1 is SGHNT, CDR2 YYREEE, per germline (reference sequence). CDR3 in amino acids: CASSLWGRGSEKAQYF. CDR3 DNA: TGTGCCAGCAGCTTGTGGGGGAGGGGGTCTGAGAAGGCCCAGTACTTC.

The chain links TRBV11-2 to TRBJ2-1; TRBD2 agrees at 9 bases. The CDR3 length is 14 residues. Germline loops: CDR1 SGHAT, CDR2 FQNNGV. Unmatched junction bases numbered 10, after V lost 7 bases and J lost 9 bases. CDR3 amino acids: CASIPGLAFSEQFF. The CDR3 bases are TGTGCCAGCATACCGGGACTAGCATTCAGTGAGCAGTTCTTC. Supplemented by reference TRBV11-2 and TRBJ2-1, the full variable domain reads EAGVAQSPRYKIIEKRQSVAFWCNPISGHATLYWYQQILGQGPKLLIQFQNNGVVDDSQLPKDRFSAERLKGVDSTLKIQPAKLEDSAVYLCASIPGLAFSEQFFGPGTRLTVL.

CDR3 DNA: TGTGCCAGCAGCCCGGGACTAGCGCCGGAGCAGTACTTC. It codes for CASSPGLAPEQYF. This chain connects TRBV5-4 to TRBJ2-7; TRBD2 matches at 10 bases. This CDR3 region has 13 residues. Germline V gene data show CDR1 as SGHNT and CDR2 as YYREEE (reference sequence). The V segment lost 4 bases and the J segment 7 bases; nucleotides outside the gene matches: 5.

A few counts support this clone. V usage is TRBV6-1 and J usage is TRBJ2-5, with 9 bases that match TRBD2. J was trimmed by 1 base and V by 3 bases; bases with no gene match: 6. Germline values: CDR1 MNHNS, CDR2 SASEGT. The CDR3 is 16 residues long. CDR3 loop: CASSESLAGIQETQYF. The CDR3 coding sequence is TGTGCCAGCAGTGAGAGCCTAGCGGGAATCCAAGAGACCCAGTACTTC.

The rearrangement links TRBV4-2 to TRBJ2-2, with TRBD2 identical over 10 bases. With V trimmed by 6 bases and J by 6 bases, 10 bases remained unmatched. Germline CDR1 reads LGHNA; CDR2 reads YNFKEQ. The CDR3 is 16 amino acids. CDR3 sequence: CASSSPSGSEAGELFF. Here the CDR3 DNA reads TGTGCCAGCAGTTCTCCTAGCGGGAGTGAGGCCGGGGAGCTGTTTTTT.

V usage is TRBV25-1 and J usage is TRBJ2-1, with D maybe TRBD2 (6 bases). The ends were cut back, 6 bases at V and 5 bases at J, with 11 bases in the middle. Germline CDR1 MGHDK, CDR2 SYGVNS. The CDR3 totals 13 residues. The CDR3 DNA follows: TGTGCCAGCAGCCCGGGACTCCACAATGAGCAGTTCTTC. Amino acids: CASSPGLHNEQFF.

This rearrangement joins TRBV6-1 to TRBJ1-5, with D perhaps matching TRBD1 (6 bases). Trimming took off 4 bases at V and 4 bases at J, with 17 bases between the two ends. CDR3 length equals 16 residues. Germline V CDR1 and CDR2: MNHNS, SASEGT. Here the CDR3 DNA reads TGTGCCAGCAGTGTTCGACAGGAAAGCACAAATCAGCCCCAGCATTTT. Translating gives CASSVRQESTNQPQHF.